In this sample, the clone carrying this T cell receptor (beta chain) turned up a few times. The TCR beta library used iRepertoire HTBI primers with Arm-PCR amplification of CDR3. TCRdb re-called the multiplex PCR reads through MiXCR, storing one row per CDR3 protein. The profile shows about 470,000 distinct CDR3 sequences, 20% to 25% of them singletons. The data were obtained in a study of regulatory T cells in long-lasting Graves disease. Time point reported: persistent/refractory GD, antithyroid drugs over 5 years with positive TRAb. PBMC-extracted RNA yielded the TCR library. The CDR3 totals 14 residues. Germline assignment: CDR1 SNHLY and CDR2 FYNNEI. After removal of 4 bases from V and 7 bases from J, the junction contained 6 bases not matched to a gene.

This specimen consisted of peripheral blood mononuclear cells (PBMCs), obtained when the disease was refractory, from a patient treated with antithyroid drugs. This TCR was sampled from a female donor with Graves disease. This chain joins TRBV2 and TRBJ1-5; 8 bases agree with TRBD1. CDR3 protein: CASSGRTGYQPQHF. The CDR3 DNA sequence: TGTGCCAGCAGTGGGCGGACAGGGTACCAGCCCCAGCATTTT.